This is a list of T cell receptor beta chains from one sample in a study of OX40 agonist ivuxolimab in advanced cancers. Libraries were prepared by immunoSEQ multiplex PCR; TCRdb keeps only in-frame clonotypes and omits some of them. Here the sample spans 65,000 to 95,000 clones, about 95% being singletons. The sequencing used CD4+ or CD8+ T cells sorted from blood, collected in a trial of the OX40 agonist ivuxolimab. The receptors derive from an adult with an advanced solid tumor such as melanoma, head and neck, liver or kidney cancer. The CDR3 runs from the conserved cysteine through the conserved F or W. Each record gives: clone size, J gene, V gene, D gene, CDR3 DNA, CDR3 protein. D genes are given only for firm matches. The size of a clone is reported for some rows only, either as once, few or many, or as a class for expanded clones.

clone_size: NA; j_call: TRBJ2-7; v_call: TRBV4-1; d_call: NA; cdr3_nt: TGCGCCAGCAGCCAAGGTCTCAGGGGTACCTACGAGCAGTACTTC; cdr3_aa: CASSQGLRGTYEQYF
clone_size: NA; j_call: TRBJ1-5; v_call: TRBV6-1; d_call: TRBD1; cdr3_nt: TGTGCCAGCAGTGACGAGGACAGGGCTCAGCCCCAGCATTTT; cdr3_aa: CASSDEDRAQPQHF
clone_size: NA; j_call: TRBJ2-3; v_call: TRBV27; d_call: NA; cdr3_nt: TGTGCCAGCAGTTTATACTCCACTGGAGGCACAGATACGCAGTATTTT; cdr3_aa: CASSLYSTGGTDTQYF
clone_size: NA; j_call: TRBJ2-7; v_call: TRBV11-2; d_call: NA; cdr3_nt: TGTGCCAGCAGCTTAGAGGCTATGTACGAGCAGTACTTC; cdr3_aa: CASSLEAMYEQYF
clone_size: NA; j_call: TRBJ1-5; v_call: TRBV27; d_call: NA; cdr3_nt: TGTGCCAGCAGTTCCGCCCCCGGGACCTTCAATCAGCCCCAGCATTTT; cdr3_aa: CASSSAPGTFNQPQHF
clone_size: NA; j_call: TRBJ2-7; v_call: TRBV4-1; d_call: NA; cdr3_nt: TGCGCCAGCGCCTTGACAGAGCCTACCTACGAGCAGTACTTC; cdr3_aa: CASALTEPTYEQYF
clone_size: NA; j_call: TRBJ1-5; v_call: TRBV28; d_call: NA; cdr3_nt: TGTGCCAGCAGTAGTGACAGACACAATCAGCCCCAGCATTTT; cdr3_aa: CASSSDRHNQPQHF
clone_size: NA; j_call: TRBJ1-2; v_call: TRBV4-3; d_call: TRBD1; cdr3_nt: TGCGCCAGCAGCAACCTCGGACAGGGCAGCTACTATGGCTACACCTTC; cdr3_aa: CASSNLGQGSYYGYTF
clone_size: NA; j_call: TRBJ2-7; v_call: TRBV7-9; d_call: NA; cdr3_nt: TGTGCCAGCAGCCCCGGGACGTTCTACGAGCAGTACTTC; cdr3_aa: CASSPGTFYEQYF
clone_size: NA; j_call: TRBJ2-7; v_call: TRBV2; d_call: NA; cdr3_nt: TGTGCCAGCAGTGACGGACCCACCTACGAGCAGTACTTC; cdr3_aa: CASSDGPTYEQYF
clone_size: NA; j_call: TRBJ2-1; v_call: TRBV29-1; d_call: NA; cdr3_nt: TGCAGCGTTCCCAGGGGAGACTCCTACAATGAGCAGTTCTTC; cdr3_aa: CSVPRGDSYNEQFF
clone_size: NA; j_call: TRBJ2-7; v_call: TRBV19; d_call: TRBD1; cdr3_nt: TGTGCCAGTAGTGCCGGGACAGGCGAGCAGTACTTC; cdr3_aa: CASSAGTGEQYF
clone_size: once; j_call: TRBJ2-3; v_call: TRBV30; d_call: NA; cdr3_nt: TGTGCCTGGAAGGCCAGCAGCACAGATACGCAGTATTTT; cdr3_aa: CAWKASSTDTQYF
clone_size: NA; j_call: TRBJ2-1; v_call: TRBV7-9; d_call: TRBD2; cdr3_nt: TGTGCCAGCAGTCCTACTCATCTCGGGGGGGACTACAATGAGCAGTTCTTC; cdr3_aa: CASSPTHLGGDYNEQFF
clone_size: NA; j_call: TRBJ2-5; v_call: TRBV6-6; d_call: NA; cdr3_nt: TGTGCCAGCAGTTACTCGGGGACAAGGGCAGAGACCCAGTACTTC; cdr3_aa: CASSYSGTRAETQYF
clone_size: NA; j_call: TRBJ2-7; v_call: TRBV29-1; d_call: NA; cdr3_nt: TGCAGCGTGAGGACGGATACCTACGAGCAGTACTTC; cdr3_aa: CSVRTDTYEQYF
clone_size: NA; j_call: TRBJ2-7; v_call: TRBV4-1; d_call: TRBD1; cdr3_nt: TGCGCCAGCAGCTCAAGGACAGGGGAATACGAGCAGTACTTC; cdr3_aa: CASSSRTGEYEQYF
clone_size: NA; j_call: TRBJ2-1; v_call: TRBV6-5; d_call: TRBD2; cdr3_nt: TGTGCCAGCAGTCCCCTAGCGGGATCTAACAATGAGCAGTTCTTC; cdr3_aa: CASSPLAGSNNEQFF
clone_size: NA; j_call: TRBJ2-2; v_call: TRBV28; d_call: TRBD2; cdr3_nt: TGTGCCAGCAGTTTATATAGCGGGAGGAGCACCGGGGAGCTGTTTTTT; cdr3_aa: CASSLYSGRSTGELFF
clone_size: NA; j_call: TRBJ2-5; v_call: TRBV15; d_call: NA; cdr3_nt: TGTGCCACCAGCCAGGGGAGGGTAGAGACCCAGTACTTC; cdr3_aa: CATSQGRVETQYF
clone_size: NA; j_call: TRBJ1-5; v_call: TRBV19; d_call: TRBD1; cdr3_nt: TGTGCCAGTAGTGTGGGACAGCTAAGCAATCAGCCCCAGCATTTT; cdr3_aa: CASSVGQLSNQPQHF
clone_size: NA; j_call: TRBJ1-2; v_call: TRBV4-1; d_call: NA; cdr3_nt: TGCGCCAGCAGCCAAGAAGAGGGGAACTATGGCTACACCTTC; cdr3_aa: CASSQEEGNYGYTF
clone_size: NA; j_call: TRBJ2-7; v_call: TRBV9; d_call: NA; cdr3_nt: TGTGCCAGCAGCGTAGCTCCCGGGAACGAGCAGTACTTC; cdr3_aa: CASSVAPGNEQYF
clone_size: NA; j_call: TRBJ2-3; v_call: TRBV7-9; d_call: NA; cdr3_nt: TGTGCCAGCAGCTTAGAGGACACAGATACGCAGTATTTT; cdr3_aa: CASSLEDTDTQYF
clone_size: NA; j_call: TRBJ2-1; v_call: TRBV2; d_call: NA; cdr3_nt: TGTGCCAGCAGTGCGGGGGACGCGAACTACAATGAGCAGTTCTTC; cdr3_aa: CASSAGDANYNEQFF
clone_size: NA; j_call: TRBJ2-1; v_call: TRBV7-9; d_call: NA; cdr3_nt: TGTGCCAGCAGCCCGGGGATAGGTGGTACCTACAATGAGCAGTTCTTC; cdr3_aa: CASSPGIGGTYNEQFF
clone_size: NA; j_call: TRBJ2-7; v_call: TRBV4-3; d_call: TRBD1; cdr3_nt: TGCGCCAGCGGCCAAGACAGGGGGCAAAACGAGCAGTACTTC; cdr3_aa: CASGQDRGQNEQYF
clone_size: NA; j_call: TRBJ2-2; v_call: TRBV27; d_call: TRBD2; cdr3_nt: TGTGCCAGCAGTTTTCTGGCGGGAGAAGGGACCGGGGAGCTGTTTTTT; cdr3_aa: CASSFLAGEGTGELFF
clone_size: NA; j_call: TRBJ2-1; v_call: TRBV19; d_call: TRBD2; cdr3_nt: TGTGCCAGTAGTATAGGAGATAGCGGGATTTGGGACAATGAGCAGTTCTTC; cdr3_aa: CASSIGDSGIWDNEQFF
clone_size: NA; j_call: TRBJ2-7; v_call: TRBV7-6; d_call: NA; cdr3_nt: TGTGCCAGCAGCGAGGGCCGAACCTACGAGCAGTACTTC; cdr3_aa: CASSEGRTYEQYF
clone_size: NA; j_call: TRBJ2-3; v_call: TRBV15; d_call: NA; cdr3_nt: TGTGCCACCAGCGCGAGATGGGCAGATACGCAGTATTTT; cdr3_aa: CATSARWADTQYF